This TCR beta chain was found in a study of control samples from healthy donors and cancer patients. Germline loops: CDR1 SEHNR, CDR2 FQNEAQ (reference sequence). Trimming took off 4 bases at V and 3 bases at J, with 18 bases between the two ends. The CDR3 loop spans 17 amino acids. The method was immunoSEQ multiplex PCR; TCRdb's version includes in-frame clones alone and lacks a portion of them. Found here are 170,000 or so clones, 90% to 95% of them singletons; the top ten hold more than 8%. The sample consisted of blood. The chain has TRBV7-9 and TRBJ1-4, with D perhaps matching TRBD1 (6 bases). The TCR comes from a woman in her thirties or forties in good health. CDR3 DNA sequence: TGTGCCAGCAGCTCTGGACAGAGAGGTCGATCTAATGAAAAACTGTTTTTT. It codes for CASSSGQRGRSNEKLFF.